The present T cell receptor (beta chain) was sequenced within a study of T-cell reconstitution after alpha-beta-depleted transplantation in children. The CDR3 consists of 15 residues. With 5 bases removed from V and 7 bases from J, the gap between germline ends came to 19 bases. Unique molecular identifiers were incorporated during preparation of the TCRbeta library. TCRdb called the PCR reads again in MiXCR, with one record for every CDR3 protein. Of about 980,000 distinct CDR3 sequences in the sample, roughly 29% were seen once. The source of this sequence is a boy in the first two years of life who had a stem cell transplant for SCID, so the T cells may come from the graft donor. The V call is TRBV12-3 or TRBV12-4, the J call TRBJ2-3; D unresolved. Sequenced material: PBMCs, mostly from graft donor cells, taken 360 days after TCRalphabeta/CD19-depleted stem cell transplant. The CDR3 is CASSLSQVNRHTQYF. The CDR3 region has the DNA TGTGCCAGCAGTCTTAGTCAGGTCAACCGCCATACGCAGTATTTT.